The 25 T cell receptor beta chains listed next were all sequenced from one sample in a study of control samples from healthy donors and cancer patients. Assay: immunoSEQ multiplex PCR; the TCRdb copy retains only in-frame clones and omits some. The repertoire consists of almost 40,000 clones, with around 82% occurring once and the leading ten covering about 22%. What was sequenced was PBMCs. The receptors here all came from a woman aged 55-69 years with lung cancer.

The rearrangement joins TRBV7-6 to TRBJ2-3; D gene ambiguous. CDR1 is SGHVS, CDR2 FNYEAQ, per germline. The CDR3 is 11 residues long. The V end was cut by 2 bases, the J end by 6 bases, with 3 bases between. The CDR3 region has the DNA TGTGCCAGCAGCTTACGGGATACGCAGTATTTT. Residues: CASSLRDTQYF.

This clone has a single count. This chain joins TRBV19 and TRBJ2-3; unclear D gene. Germline V gene lookup returns CDR1 LNHDA and CDR2 SQIVND (reference sequence). This CDR3 has 15 amino acids. V dropped 4 bases and J dropped 2 bases, with 13 bases sitting between them. For the CDR3, the DNA is TGTGCCAGTAGTAAAAGCATCTCTAACACAGATACGCAGTATTTT. Residues: CASSKSISNTDTQYF.

This chain joins TRBV4-3 and TRBJ2-1; possible D gene TRBD2, 7 bases. The germline V and J ends were trimmed by 1 base and 6 bases, with 13 bases remaining between them. The CDR3 is made up of 15 amino acids. The germline CDR1 and CDR2 sequences are LGHNA and YSLEER. The CDR3 DNA reads TGCGCCAGCAGCCAAGGGCGGGGAGGGGGCAATGAGCAGTTCTTC. This translates into CASSQGRGGGNEQFF.

This clone came up a few times. The chain combines TRBV7-9 with TRBJ1-4; D remains ambiguous. The CDR3 spans 11 residues. Trimming took 3 bases from V and 7 from J, leaving 3 bases between them. Germline loops: CDR1 SEHNR, CDR2 FQNEAQ (reference sequence). CDR3 sequence reads: CASSFSEKLFF. The CDR3 nucleotides read TGTGCCAGCAGCTTCAGTGAAAAACTGTTTTTT.

V is TRBV19 and J is TRBJ2-1; TRBD2 agrees at 7 bases. CDR3 size: 14 residues. V dropped 6 bases and J dropped 2; count of bases not matched to a gene: 4. The germline V gene has CDR1 LNHDA and CDR2 SQIVND (reference sequence). CDR3 sequence reads: CASRPGLAYNEQFF. The DNA of the CDR3 is TGTGCCAGTAGGCCCGGACTAGCCTACAATGAGCAGTTCTTC.

The chain is built from TRBV19 and TRBJ1-2; TRBD1 aligns across 11 bases. After removal of 6 bases from V and 10 bases from J, the junction contained 10 bases not matched to a gene. The CDR3 totals 14 residues. Germline V gene sequence: CDR1 LNHDA, CDR2 SQIVND (reference sequence). CDR3 in amino acids: CASRSGQGVSTYTF. The DNA of the CDR3 is TGTGCCAGTAGGTCGGGACAGGGGGTTTCTACCTACACCTTC.

V usage is TRBV10-1 and J usage is TRBJ2-6; D might be TRBD1 (5 bases). V was clipped by 2 bases and J by 4 bases, with 24 bases between them. Germline assignment: CDR1 WNHNN and CDR2 SYGVQD (reference sequence). This CDR3 has 20 residues. This CDR3 reads CASSEGQSRTPKSGANVLTF. The CDR3, as DNA: TGCGCCAGCAGTGAGGGGCAGAGCCGGACACCCAAATCCGGGGCCAACGTCCTGACTTTC.

The chain couples TRBV7-2 to TRBJ2-5; TRBD2 matches at 8 bases. The CDR3 length is 14 residues. The V and J ends lost 1 base and 9 bases, in that order; junction bases with no gene match: 7. Germline V gene lookup returns CDR1 SGHTA and CDR2 FQGNSA. The CDR3 coding sequence is TGTGCCAGCAGCTTAGAGGGCCCCGGGGGGGCCCAGTACTTC. Encoded protein: CASSLEGPGGAQYF.

In this sample, this clone turned up a few times. The chain carries TRBV10-2 and TRBJ2-2, with TRBD1 matching 7 bases. The J segment lost 7 bases and the V segment lost 0 bases, leaving 8 bases of the junction unmatched. Germline loops: CDR1 WSHSY, CDR2 SAAADI. CDR3 length equals 16 residues. The CDR3 DNA reads as TGCGCCAGCAGTGAGTCGGACAGGCTGGATGGCGGGGAGCTGTTTTTT. Protein product: CASSESDRLDGGELFF.

A word on this clone: Within the sample, other DNA sequences also encode this same CDR3. This chain connects TRBV2 to TRBJ1-1; D is uncertain. The V and J ends lost 8 bases and 0 bases respectively, with 1 base between them. This CDR3 is 10 amino acids long. Germline CDR1 and CDR2: SNHLY and FYNNEI. The CDR3 bases are TGTGCCAGCCTGAACACTGAAGCTTTCTTT. This translates into CASLNTEAFF.

This clone was recorded once. V and J are TRBV20-1 and TRBJ2-1, with TRBD2 matching 10 bases. CDR3 size: 15 residues. Unmatched junction bases numbered 7, after V lost 3 bases and J lost 5 bases. CDR1 and CDR2 (germline): DFQATT, SNEGSKA (reference sequence). Here the CDR3 reads CSASDSGGFDNEQFF. The CDR3 nucleotides are TGCAGTGCTAGTGATAGCGGGGGGTTCGACAATGAGCAGTTCTTC.

The chain carries TRBV6-5 and TRBJ2-1, with 7 nucleotides matching TRBD1. The CDR3 extends over 15 amino acids. Unmatched junction bases numbered 5, after V lost 0 bases and J lost 6 bases. Germline V lookup: CDR1 MNHEY, CDR2 SVGAGI. The CDR3 DNA sequence: TGTGCCAGCAGTTACTCCCCGGGACAGCTCAATGAGCAGTTCTTC. It is translated as CASSYSPGQLNEQFF.

This chain uses TRBV12-3 or TRBV12-4 with TRBJ1-2; D not certain. Trimming took off 2 bases at V and 8 bases at J, with 9 bases between the two ends. The CDR3 loop spans 12 amino acids. CDR3 nucleotide sequence: TGTGCCAGCAGTTTAACCACGGAGGGCTACACCTTC. Its translation is CASSLTTEGYTF.

V usage is TRBV10-2 and J usage is TRBJ1-4, with 7 nucleotides matching TRBD1. After removal of 2 bases from V and 10 bases from J, the junction contained 10 bases not matched to a gene. The CDR3 has 15 amino acids. Per the germline V gene, CDR1 is WSHSY and CDR2 is SAAADI. CDR3 in DNA: TGCGCCAGCAGTGAGACTTCAGGGGGATTGCGAAAACTGTTTTTT. The encoded protein is CASSETSGGLRKLFF.

V gene TRBV11-1 combines with J gene TRBJ1-4; D uncertain. Between the trimmed V and J ends, which lost 2 bases and 6 bases, there was a span of 13 bases. Germline CDR1 and CDR2: SGHAT and FQDESV (reference sequence). The CDR3 contains 15 residues. CDR3 region: CASSLTGRTDEKLFF. The CDR3 bases are TGTGCCAGCAGCTTAACGGGCCGGACGGATGAAAAACTGTTTTTT. Together with reference TRBV11-1 and TRBJ1-4, the CDR3 gives the full variable domain: EAEVAQSPRYKITEKSQAVAFWCDPISGHATLYWYRQILGQGPELLVQFQDESVVDDSQLPKDRFSAERLKGVDSTLKIQPAELGDSAMYLCASSLTGRTDEKLFFGSGTQLSVL.

This chain links TRBV6-5 with TRBJ1-1; D remains unclear. In germline, CDR1 is MNHEY, CDR2 SVGAGI. Trimming took 8 bases from V and 0 from J, leaving 4 bases between them. The CDR3 is 11 amino acids. The CDR3 coding sequence is TGTGCCAGCCGCATGAACACTGAAGCTTTCTTT. As protein: CASRMNTEAFF.

The chain recombines TRBV5-1 with TRBJ1-4, with D tentatively TRBD1 (6 bases). CDR1 and CDR2 (germline): SGHRS, YFSETQ. The CDR3 is 14 residues long. Deletions cut 2 bases from V and 5 bases from J, with 10 bases between. This chain's CDR3 is CASSFGQLNEKLFF. CDR3 nucleotide sequence: TGCGCCAGCAGCTTCGGACAGCTGAATGAAAAACTGTTTTTT.

CDR3 sequence: CASSYGRVEQFF. CDR3 nucleotides: TGTGCCAGCAGCTACGGACGAGTTGAGCAGTTCTTC. The chain carries TRBV7-2 and TRBJ2-1; D is undetermined. The CDR3 consists of 12 residues. CDR1 and CDR2 (germline): SGHTA, FQGNSA. Trimming cost V 4 bases and J 9 bases, with 10 bases left between them.

The chain is built from TRBV12-3 or TRBV12-4 and TRBJ1-2; D uncertain. The V end lost 0 bases, the J end lost 1 base, and 3 bases lay between the germline ends. The CDR3 length is 13 residues. The CDR3: CASSLADNYGYTF. For the CDR3, the DNA is TGTGCCAGCAGTTTAGCGGATAACTATGGCTACACCTTC.

The chain combines TRBV19 with TRBJ1-5, with a possible D match to TRBD1 (6 bases). Trimming left V 2 bases short and J 4 bases short, with 12 bases between. CDR1 LNHDA and CDR2 SQIVND come from the germline V gene (reference sequence). The CDR3 is made up of 15 amino acids. The CDR3 sequence: CASSITPDSNQPQHF. As DNA, the CDR3 is TGTGCCAGTAGTATAACACCGGACAGTAATCAGCCCCAGCATTTT. Based on the CDR3 plus reference TRBV19 and TRBJ1-5, the full variable domain is DGGITQSPKYLFRKEGQNVTLSCEQNLNHDAMYWYRQDPGQGLRLIYYSQIVNDFQKGDIAEGYSVSREKKESFPLTVTSAQKNPTAFYLCASSITPDSNQPQHFGDGTRLSIL.

The genes are TRBV13 and TRBJ1-2, with 8 bases fitting TRBD1. This CDR3 region has 18 residues. Per germline, CDR1 PRHDT and CDR2 FYEKMQ (reference sequence). V was pared by 2 bases and J by 4 bases, with 15 bases of the junction left unmatched. CDR3 nucleotides: TGTGCCAGCAGCTTAACCGGGGCAGGGGGCGCCCCTACCTATGGCTACACCTTC. Amino acid sequence: CASSLTGAGGAPTYGYTF.

A few counts support this clone. This sequence joins TRBV7-8 and TRBJ2-7, with 8 bases that match TRBD1. V gave up 4 bases and J gave up 3 bases; unmatched junction bases: 8. The germline gives CDR1 SGHVS, CDR2 FQNEAQ. This CDR3 comprises 15 residues. CDR3 DNA: TGTGCCAGCAGCTATTATGGACAGGGAGGCTACGAGCAGTACTTC. As protein: CASSYYGQGGYEQYF.

The chain combines TRBV6-2 or TRBV6-3 with TRBJ2-7, with TRBD2 matching 8 bases. Germline V gene sequence: CDR1 MNHEY, CDR2 SVGEGT. This CDR3 has 16 amino acids. J was trimmed by 3 bases and V by 2 bases; bases with no gene match: 9. The CDR3 DNA follows: TGTGCCAGCAGTTACGATGGGTATAGCGGGATCTACGAGCAGTACTTC. This codes for CASSYDGYSGIYEQYF.

The chain joins TRBV11-2 to TRBJ2-5; 7 nucleotides line up with TRBD1. Germline V gene sequence: CDR1 SGHAT, CDR2 FQNNGV. Losses at the gene ends were 2 bases for V and 4 bases for J; bases not matched to a gene: 10. The CDR3 totals 16 residues. CDR3 loop: CASSLSGAGGRETQYF. The CDR3 DNA reads as TGTGCCAGCAGCTTATCGGGTGCAGGGGGTAGAGAGACCCAGTACTTC.

This clone was recorded a few times. The V gene is TRBV7-3, the J gene TRBJ1-2; 8 nucleotides align to TRBD1. The CDR3 covers 12 residues. With 5 bases clipped from V and 14 bases from J, the junction kept 10 bases outside the gene matches. The V gene's germline CDR1 is SGHTA and CDR2 FQGTGA. The CDR3 region is CASSNSGTGRTF. CDR3 DNA sequence: TGTGCCAGCAGCAACTCCGGGACAGGCCGGACCTTC.